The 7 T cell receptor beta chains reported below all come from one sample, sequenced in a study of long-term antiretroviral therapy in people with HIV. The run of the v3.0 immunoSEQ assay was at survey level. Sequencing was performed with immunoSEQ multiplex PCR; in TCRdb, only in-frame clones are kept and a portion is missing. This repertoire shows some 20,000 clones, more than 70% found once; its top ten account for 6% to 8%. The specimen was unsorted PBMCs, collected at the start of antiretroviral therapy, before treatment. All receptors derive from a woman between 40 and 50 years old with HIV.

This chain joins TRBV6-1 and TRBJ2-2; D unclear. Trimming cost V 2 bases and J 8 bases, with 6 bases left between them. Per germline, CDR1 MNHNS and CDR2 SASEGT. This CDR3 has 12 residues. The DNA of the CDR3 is TGTGCCAGCAGTGAATTTGGGGGGGAGCTGTTTTTT. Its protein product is CASSEFGGELFF.

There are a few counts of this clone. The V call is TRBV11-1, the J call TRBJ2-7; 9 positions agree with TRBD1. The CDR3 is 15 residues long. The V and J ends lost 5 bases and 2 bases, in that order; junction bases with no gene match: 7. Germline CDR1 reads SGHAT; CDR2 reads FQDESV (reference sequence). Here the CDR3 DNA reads TGTGCCAGCAGCCTGTGGACAGGGGAAGCCTACGAGCAGTACTTC. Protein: CASSLWTGEAYEQYF.

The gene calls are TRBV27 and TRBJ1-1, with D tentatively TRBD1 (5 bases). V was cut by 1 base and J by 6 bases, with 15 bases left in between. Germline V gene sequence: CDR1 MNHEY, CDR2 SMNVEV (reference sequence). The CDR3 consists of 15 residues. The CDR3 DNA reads TGTGCCAGCAGTTTATTTCCCCAGGGCCCAGCTGAAGCTTTCTTT. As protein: CASSLFPQGPAEAFF.

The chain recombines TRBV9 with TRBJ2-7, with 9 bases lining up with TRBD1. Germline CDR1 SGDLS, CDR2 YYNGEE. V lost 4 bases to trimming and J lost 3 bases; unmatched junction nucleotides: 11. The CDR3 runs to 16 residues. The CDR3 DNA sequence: TGTGCCAGCAGCATAGCCTCGGGACAGGGTTACTACGAGCAGTACTTC. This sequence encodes CASSIASGQGYYEQYF.

The CDR3 loop is CASSHGTRGSNTDTQYF. The CDR3 DNA follows: TGCGCCAGCAGCCACGGGACTAGAGGCTCGAACACAGATACGCAGTATTTT. This sequence joins TRBV4-1 and TRBJ2-3, with 8 nucleotides matching TRBD2. This CDR3 has 17 residues. The trim removed 3 bases at V and 2 bases at J, leaving 10 bases unmatched. Germline V gene data show CDR1 as MGHRA and CDR2 as YSYEKL.

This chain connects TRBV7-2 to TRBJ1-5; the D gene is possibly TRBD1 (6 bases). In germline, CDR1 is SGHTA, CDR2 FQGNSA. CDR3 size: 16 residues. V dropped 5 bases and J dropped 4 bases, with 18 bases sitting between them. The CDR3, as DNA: TGTGCCAGCAGCCCGCGGTTGGGGGCAGGAAATCAGCCCCAGCATTTT. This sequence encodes CASSPRLGAGNQPQHF.

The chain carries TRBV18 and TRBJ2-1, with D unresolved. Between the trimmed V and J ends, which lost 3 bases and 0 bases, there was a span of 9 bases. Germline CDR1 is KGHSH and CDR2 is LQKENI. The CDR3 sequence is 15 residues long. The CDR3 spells CASSPSQSSYNEQFF. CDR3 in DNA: TGTGCCAGCTCACCGTCTCAAAGCTCCTACAATGAGCAGTTCTTC. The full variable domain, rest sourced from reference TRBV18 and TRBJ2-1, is NAGVMQNPRHLVRRRGQEARLRCSPMKGHSHVYWYRQLPEEGLKFMVYLQKENIIDESGMPKERFSAEFPKEGPSILRIQQVVRGDSAAYFCASSPSQSSYNEQFFGPGTRLTVL.